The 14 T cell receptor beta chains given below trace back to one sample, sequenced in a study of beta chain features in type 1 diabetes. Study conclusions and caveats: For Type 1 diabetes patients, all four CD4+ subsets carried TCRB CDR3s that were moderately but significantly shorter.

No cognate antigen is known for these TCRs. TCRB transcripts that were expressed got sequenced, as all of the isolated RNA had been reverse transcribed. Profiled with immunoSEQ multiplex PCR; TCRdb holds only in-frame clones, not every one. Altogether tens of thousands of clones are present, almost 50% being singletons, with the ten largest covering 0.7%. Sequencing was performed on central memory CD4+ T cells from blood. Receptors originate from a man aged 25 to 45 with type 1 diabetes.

The CDR3 DNA sequence: TGTGCCAGCAGCCGACAACTAGCGGGACTCCCCTACGAGCAGTACTTC. It yields the protein CASSRQLAGLPYEQYF. The V gene is TRBV5-8, the J gene TRBJ2-7; 10 bases map to TRBD2. V dropped 4 bases and J dropped 2; count of bases not matched to a gene: 9. The CDR3 runs to 16 residues. Germline-derived CDR1 and CDR2 are SGHTS and YDEGEE.

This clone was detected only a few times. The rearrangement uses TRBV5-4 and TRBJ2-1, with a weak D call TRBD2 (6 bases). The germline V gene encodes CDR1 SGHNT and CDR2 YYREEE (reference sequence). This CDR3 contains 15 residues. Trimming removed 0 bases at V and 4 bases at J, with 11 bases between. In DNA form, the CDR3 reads TGTGCCAGCAGCTTGGAGGCTAGCGTATACAATGAGCAGTTCTTC. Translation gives CASSLEASVYNEQFF.

The CDR3 region has the DNA TGTGCCAGTTCCGGGTCCCGGAGGAGAGAAGCTTTCTTT. This gives the protein CASSGSRRREAFF. The chain combines TRBV2 with TRBJ1-1; D gene unclear. The CDR3 is 13 residues long. The V and J ends lost 9 bases and 8 bases respectively, with 19 bases between them. Germline CDR1 and CDR2: SNHLY and FYNNEI. Supplemented by reference TRBV2 and TRBJ1-1, the full variable domain reads EPEVTQTPSHQVTQMGQEVILRCVPISNHLYFYWYRQILGQKVEFLVSFYNNEISEKSEIFDDQFSVERPDGSNFTLKIRSTKLEDSAMYFCASSGSRRREAFFGQGTRLTVV.

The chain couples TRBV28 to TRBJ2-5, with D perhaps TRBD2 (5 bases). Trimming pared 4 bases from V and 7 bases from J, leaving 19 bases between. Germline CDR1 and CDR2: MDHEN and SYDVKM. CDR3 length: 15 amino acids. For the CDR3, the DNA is TGTGCCAGCAGTTCTCCCAGTGTCTCGGCGGGGACCCAGTACTTC. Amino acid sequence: CASSSPSVSAGTQYF.

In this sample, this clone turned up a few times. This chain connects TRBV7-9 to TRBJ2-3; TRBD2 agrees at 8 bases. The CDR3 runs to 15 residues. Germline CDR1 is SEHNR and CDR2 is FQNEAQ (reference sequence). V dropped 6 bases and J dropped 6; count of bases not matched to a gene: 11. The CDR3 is CASRSDGRASDTQYF. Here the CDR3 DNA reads TGTGCCAGCAGATCGGACGGGAGGGCATCCGATACGCAGTATTTT.

The CDR3 nucleotides read TGTGCCAGCAGTTCCATAGGGACAGGGGGCCGTGGGGCTTTCTTT. Residues: CASSSIGTGGRGAFF. The V call is TRBV6-5, the J call TRBJ1-1, with 12 bases matching TRBD1. The CDR3 covers 15 residues. Trimming took 4 bases from V and 11 from J; bases not matched to a gene: 11. Per the germline V gene, CDR1 is MNHEY and CDR2 is SVGAGI.

The CDR3 loop reads CASSEEGRWYQPQHF. CDR3 DNA sequence: TGTGCCAGCAGTGAGGAGGGGAGATGGTATCAGCCCCAGCATTTT. The chain joins TRBV6-1 to TRBJ1-5, with D possibly being TRBD1 (5 bases). CDR1 is MNHNS and CDR2 is SASEGT in the germline V gene. This CDR3 comprises 15 residues. V was clipped by 3 bases and J by 5 bases, with 14 bases between them.

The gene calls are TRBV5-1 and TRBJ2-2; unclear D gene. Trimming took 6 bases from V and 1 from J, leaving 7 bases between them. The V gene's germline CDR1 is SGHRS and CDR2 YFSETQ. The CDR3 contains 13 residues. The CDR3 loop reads CASNSRNTGELFF. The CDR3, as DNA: TGCGCCAGCAATTCGAGGAACACCGGGGAGCTGTTTTTT.

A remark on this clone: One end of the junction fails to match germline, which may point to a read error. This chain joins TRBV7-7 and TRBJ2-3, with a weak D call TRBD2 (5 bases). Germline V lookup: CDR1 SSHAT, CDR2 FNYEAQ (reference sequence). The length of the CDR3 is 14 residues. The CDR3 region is CASSFGRGTDTQYF. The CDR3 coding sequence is TGTGCTAGCAGCTTCGGTCGGGGAACAGATACGCAGTATTTT.

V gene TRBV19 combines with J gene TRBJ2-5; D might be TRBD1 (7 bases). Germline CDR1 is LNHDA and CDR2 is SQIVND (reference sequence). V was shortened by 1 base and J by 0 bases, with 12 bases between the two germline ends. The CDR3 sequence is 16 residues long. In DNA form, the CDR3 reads TGTGCCAGTAGTATAGGGCCAGGGGGGTACCAAGAGACCCAGTACTTC. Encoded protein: CASSIGPGGYQETQYF.

CDR3: CASSFGGGGNEKLFF. CDR3 bases: TGTGCCAGCAGTTTCGGAGGGGGCGGGAATGAAAAACTGTTTTTT. The rearrangement joins TRBV28 to TRBJ1-4; 7 bases line up with TRBD1. CDR3 length: 15 residues. The J segment lost 5 bases and the V segment lost 3 bases, leaving 6 bases of the junction unmatched. Germline V gene sequence: CDR1 MDHEN, CDR2 SYDVKM.

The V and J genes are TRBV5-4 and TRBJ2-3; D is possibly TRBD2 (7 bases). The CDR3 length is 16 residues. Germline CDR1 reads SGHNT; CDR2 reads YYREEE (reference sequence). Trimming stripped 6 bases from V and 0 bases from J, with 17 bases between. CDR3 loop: CASTVGGRGSTDTQYF. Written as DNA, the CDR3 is TGTGCCAGCACCGTCGGGGGGCGCGGGAGCACAGATACGCAGTATTTT.

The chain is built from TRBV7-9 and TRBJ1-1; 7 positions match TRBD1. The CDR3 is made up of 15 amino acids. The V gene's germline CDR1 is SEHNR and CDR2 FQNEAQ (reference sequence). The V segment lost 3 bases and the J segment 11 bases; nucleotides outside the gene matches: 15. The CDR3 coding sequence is TGTGCCAGCAGCTTGGGACAGAACCCAGCCCTTGGCGCTTTCTTT. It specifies CASSLGQNPALGAFF.

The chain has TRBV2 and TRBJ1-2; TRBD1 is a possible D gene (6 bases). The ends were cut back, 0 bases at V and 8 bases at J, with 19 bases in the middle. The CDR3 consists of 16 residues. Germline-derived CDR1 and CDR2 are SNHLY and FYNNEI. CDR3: CASSEALTGRGLGYTF. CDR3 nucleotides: TGTGCCAGCAGTGAAGCGCTTACAGGGAGAGGATTAGGCTACACCTTC.